This T cell receptor beta chain was sequenced during a study of T-cell memory formation after mild COVID-19. Study-level points and caveats: The SARS-CoV-2 specificity of second-wave clones reaching peak at day 37 remained unverified.

This CDR3 is built from 13 residues. V gave up 5 bases and J gave up 4 bases, with 9 bases separating them. CDR1 is SGHNT, CDR2 YENEEA, per germline. TCRdb itself ran the 5' RACE reads through MiXCR, one entry per CDR3 protein. The sample records about 400,000 distinct CDR3 sequences, about 22% being singletons. This clonotype was recorded many times. Antigen specificity is unknown. The rearrangement joins TRBV11-3 to TRBJ1-3; D unclear. The sequencing sample was made of PBMCs or a T cell subset sorted from them (not recorded which). The sequence derives from an adult woman who had mild COVID-19 (a few samples of this study predate the infection). Cell type and time point are not known. CDR3: CASSPNSGNTIYF. CDR3 in DNA: TGTGCCAGCAGCCCCAATTCCGGAAACACCATATATTTT.